This passage covers 31 T cell receptor beta chains from one sample sequenced in a study of siplizumab effects on memory and regulatory T cells. Clones were read by immunoSEQ multiplex PCR, and TCRdb kept only the in-frame ones, dropping some. The profile shows around 100,000 clones, 80% to 95% of them singletons. Sequenced sample: CD4+ T cells sorted from blood. The origin of the receptors is a human donor in good health.

The rearrangement uses TRBV25-1 and TRBJ2-7, with D possibly being TRBD2 (6 bases). This CDR3 region has 16 residues. V was trimmed by 2 bases and J by 0 bases, leaving 14 bases between them. Germline V CDR1 and CDR2: MGHDK, SYGVNS. The CDR3 reads CASSEGVLGGSYEQYF. The CDR3 nucleotides are TGTGCCAGCAGTGAAGGAGTCCTGGGGGGCTCCTACGAGCAGTACTTC.

This clone has only a few counts. In DNA, the CDR3 is TGCGCCAGCAGCTCAAGGGACGGGAACACAGATACGCAGTATTTT. It encodes CASSSRDGNTDTQYF. The genes are TRBV5-1 and TRBJ2-3; D assignment may be TRBD1 or TRBD2 (5 bases each). The CDR3 is 15 residues long. Trimming removed 3 bases at V and 2 bases at J, with 13 bases between. The germline V gene has CDR1 SGHRS and CDR2 YFSETQ.

The rearrangement links TRBV19 to TRBJ2-7; D not resolved. Germline CDR1 LNHDA, CDR2 SQIVND (reference sequence). There are 12 residues in the CDR3. V lost 6 bases, J lost 6 bases, and 12 bases lay in between. The CDR3 here is CASSQRASEQYF. CDR3 coding DNA: TGTGCCAGTAGCCAGCGAGCCTCCGAGCAGTACTTC.

The V call is TRBV10-3, the J call TRBJ1-2, with TRBD1 as a possible D gene (5 bases). From germline, CDR1 is ENHRY and CDR2 SYGVKD. Trimming shortened V by 10 bases and J by 2 bases, and 17 bases separated the two germline ends. The CDR3 extends over 14 amino acids. The CDR3 protein is CATVDSGANYGYTF. CDR3 DNA sequence: TGTGCCACTGTGGACTCTGGGGCCAACTATGGCTACACCTTC.

V and J are TRBV27 and TRBJ1-2; D call uncertain. The CDR3 runs to 13 residues. V lost 6 bases, J lost 8 bases, and 16 bases lay in between. CDR1 MNHEY and CDR2 SMNVEV come from the germline V gene (reference sequence). CDR3 bases: TGTGCCAGCAGCCAGACACCACCCCAAGGCTACACCTTC. Translated, it gives CASSQTPPQGYTF.

This chain uses TRBV4-3 with TRBJ2-5; the D gene is possibly TRBD2 (7 bases). V was clipped by 0 bases and J by 5 bases, with 13 bases between them. The CDR3 is 15 residues long. Per the germline V gene, CDR1 is LGHNA and CDR2 is YSLEER. The CDR3 is CASSQDRGAGETQYF. Written as DNA, the CDR3 is TGCGCCAGCAGCCAAGATCGGGGGGCAGGGGAGACCCAGTACTTC.

V usage is TRBV5-6 and J usage is TRBJ1-1; D uncertain. Germline V gene data show CDR1 as SGHDT and CDR2 as YYEEEE. V was clipped by 2 bases and J by 3 bases, with 14 bases between them. CDR3 length equals 15 residues. CDR3: CASSFSLSGDTEAFF. The DNA of the CDR3 is TGTGCCAGCAGCTTTTCTCTCTCCGGGGACACTGAAGCTTTCTTT.

V usage is TRBV11-2 and J usage is TRBJ2-7; D is uncertain. This CDR3 has 13 residues. Trimming shortened V by 0 bases and J by 4 bases, and 7 bases separated the two germline ends. Germline loops: CDR1 SGHAT, CDR2 FQNNGV. CDR3 coding DNA: TGTGCCAGCAGCTTAGATACTGGTTACGAGCAGTACTTC. It translates to CASSLDTGYEQYF.

The gene calls are TRBV5-1 and TRBJ1-3; D perhaps matches TRBD1 (5 bases). Between the trimmed V and J ends, which lost 4 bases and 0 bases, there was a span of 8 bases. Per the germline V gene, CDR1 is SGHRS and CDR2 is YFSETQ. The CDR3 is 14 residues long. The CDR3 spells CASSLTGSGNTIYF. For the CDR3, the DNA is TGCGCCAGCAGCCTAACAGGCTCTGGAAACACCATATATTTT.

The CDR3 sequence is CASDAGGGNQPQHF. The CDR3 DNA is TGTGCCAGCGACGCAGGGGGGGGCAATCAGCCCCAGCATTTT. The V and J genes are TRBV7-8 and TRBJ1-5; TRBD1 matches 7 bases. Trimming at V came to 8 bases and at J to 2 bases, leaving 6 bases not matched to a gene. Germline V lookup: CDR1 SGHVS, CDR2 FQNEAQ. This CDR3 contains 14 residues.

This chain links TRBV7-3 with TRBJ1-1; 9 nucleotides align to TRBD1. The CDR3 has 14 amino acids. Germline V lookup: CDR1 SGHTA, CDR2 FQGTGA. J was trimmed by 1 base and V by 5 bases; bases with no gene match: 2. The DNA for the CDR3 is TGTGCCAGCAGCCTGACAGGGGGGAACACTGAAGCTTTCTTT. Translated: CASSLTGGNTEAFF.

Notes on this clone: The sample has other DNA sequences that encode this CDR3 too. The rearrangement links TRBV9 to TRBJ1-2; possible D gene TRBD1, 5 bases. Trimming shortened V by 0 bases and J by 1 base, and 7 bases separated the two germline ends. CDR1 is SGDLS, CDR2 YYNGEE, per germline. This CDR3 region has 14 residues. CDR3 residues: CASSVGQGNYGYTF. In nucleotides, the CDR3 is TGTGCCAGCAGCGTAGGCCAGGGTAACTATGGCTACACCTTC.

V gene TRBV25-1 combines with J gene TRBJ2-2, with D tentatively TRBD2 (5 bases). V was trimmed by 1 base and J by 6 bases, leaving 18 bases between them. Germline CDR1 and CDR2: MGHDK and SYGVNS. The CDR3 covers 17 residues. CDR3 loop: CASSEWRWLGDAGELFF. The DNA of the CDR3 is TGTGCCAGCAGTGAATGGAGATGGTTGGGAGACGCCGGGGAGCTGTTTTTT. The full variable domain, its missing parts supplied by reference TRBV25-1 and TRBJ2-2, is EADIYQTPRYLVIGTGKKITLECSQTMGHDKMYWYQQDPGMELHLIHYSYGVNSTEKGDLSSESTVSRIRTEHFPLTLESARPSHTSQYLCASSEWRWLGDAGELFFGEGSRLTVL.

V gene TRBV2 combines with J gene TRBJ2-2; 10 positions match TRBD1. CDR1 SNHLY and CDR2 FYNNEI come from the germline V gene. There are 14 residues in the CDR3. With 7 bases clipped from V and 3 bases from J, the junction kept 2 bases outside the gene matches. The CDR3 is CASTGQGDTGELFF. CDR3 sequence (DNA): TGTGCCAGCACTGGACAGGGGGACACCGGGGAGCTGTTTTTT. Full variable domain (outside the CDR3, taken from reference TRBV2 and TRBJ2-2): EPEVTQTPSHQVTQMGQEVILRCVPISNHLYFYWYRQILGQKVEFLVSFYNNEISEKSEIFDDQFSVERPDGSNFTLKIRSTKLEDSAMYFCASTGQGDTGELFFGEGSRLTVL.

V is TRBV6-1 and J is TRBJ1-2; tentative D call: TRBD1 (5 bases). Germline V gene lookup returns CDR1 MNHNS and CDR2 SASEGT. This CDR3 has 13 residues. Deletions cut 5 bases from V and 8 bases from J, with 15 bases between. CDR3: CASSQRDARGYTF. As DNA, the CDR3 is TGTGCCAGCAGTCAAAGGGACGCAAGGGGCTACACCTTC.

The chain employs TRBV19 and TRBJ1-3; weak D call: TRBD1 (5 bases). The V end was cut by 3 bases, the J end by 2 bases, with 14 bases between. Germline CDR1 and CDR2: LNHDA and SQIVND (reference sequence). This CDR3 is built from 16 residues. CDR3 residues: CASSIGGRAAGNTIYF. Written as DNA, the CDR3 is TGTGCCAGTAGTATTGGGGGTCGGGCAGCTGGAAACACCATATATTTT.

The J gene is TRBJ1-1, the V gene TRBV11-2; D ambiguous. This CDR3 has 11 amino acids. Per the germline V gene, CDR1 is SGHAT and CDR2 is FQNNGV. With 3 bases removed from V and 5 bases from J, the gap between germline ends came to 4 bases. DNA for the CDR3: TGTGCCAGCAGCTTTTATACTGAAGCTTTCTTT. Translated, it gives CASSFYTEAFF. Using reference TRBV11-2 and TRBJ1-1 for the parts outside the CDR3, the full variable domain is EAGVAQSPRYKIIEKRQSVAFWCNPISGHATLYWYQQILGQGPKLLIQFQNNGVVDDSQLPKDRFSAERLKGVDSTLKIQPAKLEDSAVYLCASSFYTEAFFGQGTRLTVV.

The J gene is TRBJ1-2, the V gene TRBV28, with 8 bases aligning to TRBD1. The CDR3 spans 13 residues. Germline lookup yields CDR1 MDHEN and CDR2 SYDVKM. The ends lost 7 bases at V and 4 bases at J; junction bases unmatched: 5. The CDR3 nucleotides are TGTGCCAGCACCCAGGGGGCAGTCTATGGCTACACCTTC. This codes for CASTQGAVYGYTF.

This clone was picked up one time. The J gene is TRBJ2-7, the V gene TRBV14; 7 bases are a match to TRBD1. The CDR3 has 15 amino acids. Per the germline V gene, CDR1 is SGHDN and CDR2 is FVKESK. After removal of 1 base from V and 3 bases from J, the junction contained 6 bases not matched to a gene. CDR3 region: CASSQAFGTVYEQYF. CDR3 nucleotide sequence: TGTGCCAGCAGCCAAGCTTTCGGGACAGTCTACGAGCAGTACTTC.

The genes are TRBV7-3 and TRBJ2-5; 9 nucleotides line up with TRBD2. Trimming took 5 bases from V and 1 from J; bases not matched to a gene: 11. Per the germline V gene, CDR1 is SGHTA and CDR2 is FQGTGA. The CDR3 loop spans 17 amino acids. As DNA, the CDR3 is TGTGCCAGCAGCCCAACGCAGATAGCGGGGGTCCAAGAGACCCAGTACTTC. Translated: CASSPTQIAGVQETQYF.

The chain has TRBV2 and TRBJ1-6; 8 bases map to TRBD1. Germline CDR1 reads SNHLY; CDR2 reads FYNNEI. The CDR3 is made up of 14 amino acids. Trimming cost V 4 bases and J 8 bases; bases outside gene matches: 4. The CDR3 here is CASSGTGRHSPLHF. Written as DNA, the CDR3 is TGTGCCAGCAGTGGGACAGGGAGACATTCACCCCTCCACTTT.

This clone was counted a few times. The genes are TRBV5-5 and TRBJ1-4, with D possibly matching TRBD1 (5 bases). Looked up from germline, CDR1 is SGHKS and CDR2 is YYEKEE (reference sequence). The length of the CDR3 is 14 residues. V was shortened by 4 bases and J by 4 bases, with 11 bases between the two germline ends. CDR3: CASSPGRFNEKLFF. Here the CDR3 DNA reads TGTGCCAGCAGCCCGGGACGGTTTAATGAAAAACTGTTTTTT.

The rearrangement uses TRBV28 and TRBJ2-7; D is undetermined. Germline values: CDR1 MDHEN, CDR2 SYDVKM. The CDR3 runs 14 residues. Trimming left V 3 bases short and J 3 bases short, with 12 bases between. The CDR3, as DNA: TGTGCCAGCAGTTTGGGTCGGTTTTTCTACGAGCAGTACTTC. This translates into CASSLGRFFYEQYF.

This clone showed up just once. This chain uses TRBV6-4 with TRBJ1-1; 7 bases are a match to TRBD1. The CDR3 is made up of 13 amino acids. Germline V gene sequence: CDR1 MRHNA, CDR2 SNTAGT. With V trimmed by 6 bases and J by 6 bases, 7 bases remained unmatched. The CDR3 sequence: CASRPDRVSEAFF. CDR3 nucleotides: TGTGCCAGCAGGCCTGACAGGGTATCTGAAGCTTTCTTT.

J is TRBJ1-4 and V is TRBV5-6, with TRBD1 as a possible D gene (5 bases). This CDR3 region has 15 residues. Germline CDR1 is SGHDT and CDR2 is YYEEEE. Trimming pared 1 base from V and 7 bases from J, leaving 14 bases between. CDR3 in amino acids: CASSLSRGRGEKLFF. The CDR3 nucleotides are TGTGCCAGCAGCTTGTCACGGGGTAGGGGTGAAAAACTGTTTTTT.

The J gene is TRBJ2-3, the V gene TRBV27; 10 bases line up with TRBD2. V shed 8 bases and J 4 bases; nucleotides not matched to a gene: 9. This CDR3 region has 15 residues. Germline V gene sequence: CDR1 MNHEY, CDR2 SMNVEV (reference sequence). The CDR3 bases are TGTGCCAGCGGACCCGGGACTAGCGTGCCAGATACGCAGTATTTT. Translated, it gives CASGPGTSVPDTQYF.

The rearrangement links TRBV30 to TRBJ2-7; the D gene is possibly TRBD1 (6 bases). The CDR3 is 15 amino acids. The germline V and J ends were trimmed by 3 bases and 2 bases, with 17 bases remaining between them. Germline assignment: CDR1 GTSNPN and CDR2 SVGIG (reference sequence). The DNA for the CDR3 is TGTGCCTGGAGGGTAGGACAGCATTTTCCCTACGAGCAGTACTTC. This sequence encodes CAWRVGQHFPYEQYF.

The genes are TRBV10-2 and TRBJ1-4, with a tentative D call TRBD1 (5 bases). The CDR3 contains 13 residues. Germline V gene sequence: CDR1 WSHSY, CDR2 SAAADI. Trimming pared 4 bases from V and 4 bases from J, leaving 7 bases between. CDR3 DNA sequence: TGCGCCAGCAGTGGGGGGGGTAATGAAAAACTGTTTTTT. Its translation: CASSGGGNEKLFF.

This clone was observed a single time. This rearrangement joins TRBV18 to TRBJ1-5; D remains ambiguous. The germline CDR1 and CDR2 sequences are KGHSH and LQKENI. The CDR3 loop spans 13 amino acids. V lost 6 bases and J lost 5, with 11 bases in between. In DNA, the CDR3 is TGTGCCAGCTCCATCGGGGTGGATCAGCCCCAGCATTTT. The encoded protein is CASSIGVDQPQHF.

This chain uses TRBV6-5 with TRBJ2-2, with 8 nucleotides matching TRBD1. This CDR3 region has 14 residues. The germline gives CDR1 MNHEY, CDR2 SVGAGI. Trimming took 6 bases from V and 3 from J; bases not matched to a gene: 3. Here the CDR3 DNA reads TGTGCCAGCAGCCGGGACAGGTACACCGGGGAGCTGTTTTTT. Protein sequence: CASSRDRYTGELFF.

J is TRBJ2-2 and V is TRBV10-2, with TRBD2 as a possible D gene (5 bases). This CDR3 spans 14 amino acids. Looked up from germline, CDR1 is WSHSY and CDR2 is SAAADI. Trimming left V 8 bases short and J 4 bases short, with 14 bases between. The CDR3 bases are TGCGCCAGCGCCAGAACGGGAATCACCGGGGAGCTGTTTTTT. Amino acids: CASARTGITGELFF.